This T cell receptor (beta chain) was captured by sequencing in a study of blood T cell repertoires in COVID-19. At the level of the study: The United States, Italy and Spain were the sources of the acute and convalescent COVID-19 samples. The analysed material was cDNA or gDNA that came from T cells, B-cell-depleted T cells, or PBMCs.

This CDR3 has 14 amino acids. V lost 5 bases to trimming and J lost 7 bases, with 12 bases between them. Per germline, CDR1 LNHDA and CDR2 SQIVND (reference sequence). Many counts were recorded for this clone. Per the original data handling: Using reference gene primer amplification, nucleated cell counts were estimated. Generated by immunoSEQ multiplex PCR, the TCRdb table keeps only in-frame clones and is missing some. V, J and clone size are taken as reported in that table, and D and trimming were inferred from the DNA itself. Among 150,000 to 200,000 clones listed, roughly four fifths were seen once.

The rearrangement links TRBV19 to TRBJ1-6, with D possibly matching TRBD1 (6 bases). This receptor was obtained from a woman in her thirties or forties with acute or convalescent COVID-19. Material: peripheral blood. The CDR3 nucleotides are TGTGCCAGTAGTCCACTCGACAGGAATTCACCCCTCCACTTT. This gives the protein CASSPLDRNSPLHF.